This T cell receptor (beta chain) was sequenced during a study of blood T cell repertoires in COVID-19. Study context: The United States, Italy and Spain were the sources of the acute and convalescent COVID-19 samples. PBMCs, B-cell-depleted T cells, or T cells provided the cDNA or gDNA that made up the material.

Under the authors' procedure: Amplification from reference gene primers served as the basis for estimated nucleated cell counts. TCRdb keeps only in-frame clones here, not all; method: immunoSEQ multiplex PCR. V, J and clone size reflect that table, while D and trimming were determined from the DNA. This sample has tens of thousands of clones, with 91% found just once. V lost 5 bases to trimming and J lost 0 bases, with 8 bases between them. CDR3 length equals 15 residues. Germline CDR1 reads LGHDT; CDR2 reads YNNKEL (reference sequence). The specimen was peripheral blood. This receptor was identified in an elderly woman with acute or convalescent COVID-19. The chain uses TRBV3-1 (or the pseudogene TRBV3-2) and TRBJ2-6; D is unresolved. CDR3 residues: CASSSGYSGANVLTF. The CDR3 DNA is TGTGCCAGCAGCTCCGGGTACTCTGGGGCCAACGTCCTGACTTTC.